The rows below give T cell receptor beta chains drawn from one sample of a study of cytomegalovirus exposure and HLA in healthy donors. Measured with immunoSEQ multiplex PCR; TCRdb has only the in-frame clones, and not every one. The sample yields approximately 150,000 clones, about three quarters seen once. Sequencing was performed on PBMCs. The receptors were sampled from a woman between 25 and 40 years old in good health and CMV-seronegative. CDR3s include the opening cysteine and the closing phenylalanine or tryptophan. D genes are given only for firm matches. Not all rows give a size; the values are once, few, many and, for expanded clones, a class.

DNA	CDR3	V	J	size	D
TGTGCCAGTAGCCTTCCCTCGGGTCGAGTCAAAAACATTCAGTACTTC	CASSLPSGRVKNIQYF	TRBV19	TRBJ2-4	.	.
TGTGCCAGTAGTATAGATCAGGGGGATTCACCCCTCCACTTT	CASSIDQGDSPLHF	TRBV19	TRBJ1-6	few	TRBD1
TGTGCCAGCAGCCAAGATCTAGGGGGCGGGAGGAAACTGTTTTTT	CASSQDLGGGRKLFF	TRBV4-2	TRBJ1-4	.	TRBD1
TGTGCCATCAGGACGACAGGGATCACCTACGAGCAGTACTTC	CAIRTTGITYEQYF	TRBV10-3	TRBJ2-7	.	TRBD1
TGTGCCAGCAGCGTAAAGGGGGGCGGGAGCTTGGATAATGAGCAGTTCTTC	CASSVKGGGSLDNEQFF	TRBV9	TRBJ2-1	.	.
TGCAGCGCGGGACAGGGAGACACTGAAGCTTTCTTT	CSAGQGDTEAFF	TRBV29-1	TRBJ1-1	.	TRBD1
TGTGCCAGCAGCTCAGGGGGCTTAAAAAACATTCAGTACTTC	CASSSGGLKNIQYF	TRBV11-3	TRBJ2-4	.	TRBD1
TGTGCCAGCAGTTTAAAACAGTTGAACGAGCAGTACTTC	CASSLKQLNEQYF	TRBV28	TRBJ2-7	.	.
TGTGCCAGCAGTTACCAAGCACAGGGGTCCGGGGCCAACGTCCTGACTTTC	CASSYQAQGSGANVLTF	TRBV6-8	TRBJ2-6	.	TRBD1
TGCAGCGTGGCAAGGGACAGGGACACTGAAGCTTTCTTT	CSVARDRDTEAFF	TRBV29-1	TRBJ1-1	.	TRBD1
TGTGCCATCAGTGGCCGGGACAGAAATAATTCACCCCTCCACTTT	CAISGRDRNNSPLHF	TRBV10-3	TRBJ1-6	.	TRBD1
TGCGCCAGCCGACCGGGACAGGAGTTGGATGAGCAGTTCTTC	CASRPGQELDEQFF	TRBV5-1	TRBJ2-1	.	TRBD1
TGTGCCAGCAGCCGGCGGACAGGACCGAATGAAAAACTGTTTTTT	CASSRRTGPNEKLFF	TRBV7-8	TRBJ1-4	.	TRBD1
TGTGCCAGTATAGGTGGGACAGGGGATACTGAAGCTTTCTTT	CASIGGTGDTEAFF	TRBV19	TRBJ1-1	.	TRBD1
TGTGCCAGTGGACAGGCACCTTACGAGCAGTACTTC	CASGQAPYEQYF	TRBV6-1	TRBJ2-7	.	TRBD1
TGTGCCAGCAGTCAACCCCAGGGGGCAGAGACCCAGTACTTC	CASSQPQGAETQYF	TRBV6-1	TRBJ2-5	.	TRBD1
TGTGCCAGCAGCAAAAGTCTGGACAGGAGGAATCAGCCCCAGCATTTT	CASSKSLDRRNQPQHF	TRBV7-2	TRBJ1-5	.	TRBD1
TGTGCCATCAGTGAGCCTTCACTAAACTACGAGCAGTACTTC	CAISEPSLNYEQYF	TRBV10-3	TRBJ2-7	few	.